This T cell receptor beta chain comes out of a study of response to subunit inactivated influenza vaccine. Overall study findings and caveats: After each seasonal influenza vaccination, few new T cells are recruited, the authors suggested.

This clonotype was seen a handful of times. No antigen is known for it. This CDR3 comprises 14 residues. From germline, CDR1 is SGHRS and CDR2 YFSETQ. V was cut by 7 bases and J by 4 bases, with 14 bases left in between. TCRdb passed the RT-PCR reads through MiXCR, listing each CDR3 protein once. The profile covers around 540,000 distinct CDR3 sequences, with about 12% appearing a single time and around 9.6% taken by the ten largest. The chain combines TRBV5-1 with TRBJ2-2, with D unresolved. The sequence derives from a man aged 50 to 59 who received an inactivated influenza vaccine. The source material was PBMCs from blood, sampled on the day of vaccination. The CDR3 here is CASYSGGPTGELFF. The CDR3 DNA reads TGCGCCAGCTACTCCGGCGGACCCACCGGGGAGCTGTTTTTT.